This TCR beta chain was profiled in a study of cytomegalovirus exposure and HLA in healthy donors. Overall study context: The study placed 70% to 85% of its roughly 430 genotyped donors in the Caucasian-associated ancestry cluster. Study-wide results and limits: Altogether, some 170 TCR beta chains were recorded as cytomegalovirus-associated. For TCR beta chains, V- and J-gene trimming was later linked to a missense DCLRE1C variant. Previously analyzed data showed that most TCR beta V segments were productive at a frequency of about 90% or about 30%.

PCR amplification relied on 60 Vbeta primers (plus 13 Jbeta primers). Sequencing was performed with immunoSEQ multiplex PCR; in TCRdb, only in-frame clones are kept and a portion is missing. The table includes some 120,000 clones, about four fifths detected once. Remarks on this clone: Its antigen remains unknown.

The CDR3 is 15 amino acids. Germline assignment: CDR1 MDHEN and CDR2 SYDVKM. V is TRBV28 and J is TRBJ2-7; D is possibly TRBD2 (7 bases). This sequence originates from a middle-aged woman in good health and CMV-seronegative. Specimen: PBMCs. This CDR3 reads CAGSEGERGGLEQYF. The CDR3 DNA reads as TGTGCAGGATCGGAGGGTGAAAGGGGGGGGCTTGAGCAGTACTTC. Combining the CDR3 with reference TRBV28 and TRBJ2-7 gives the whole variable domain DVKVTQSSRYLVKRTGEKVFLECVQDMDHENMFWYRQDPGLGLRLIYFSYDVKMKEKGDIPEGYSVSREKKERFSLILESASTNQTSMYLCAGSEGERGGLEQYFGPGTRLTVT.